These 9 T cell receptor beta chains were sequenced from one sample in a study of shared clonotypes between healthy human individuals. Profiling relied on immunoSEQ multiplex PCR, and the TCRdb table lists in-frame clones only, not all of them. This table has about 2 million clones, approximately 94% appearing once. CD45RO negativity and positive selection for CCR7 defined naive CD8 cells, a population that excluded terminally differentiated effector memory CD45RA+ cells. The source material was naive CD8+ T cells sorted from blood. Receptors were obtained from a man aged 18 to 29 in good health.

This clone was observed a single time. The rearrangement joins TRBV13 to TRBJ2-3; D is unclear. CDR3 size: 15 residues. The V gene lost 1 base and the J gene lost 0 bases, with 8 bases spanning the gap. The germline gives CDR1 PRHDT, CDR2 FYEKMQ (reference sequence). CDR3 nucleotides: TGTGCCAGCAGCTTAGAGCTGGCTAGCACAGATACGCAGTATTTT. It encodes CASSLELASTDTQYF. The whole variable domain, filled in from reference TRBV13 and TRBJ2-3, reads AAGVIQSPRHLIKEKRETATLKCYPIPRHDTVYWYQQGPGQDPQFLISFYEKMQSDKGSIPDRFSAQQFSDYHSELNMSSLELGDSALYFCASSLELASTDTQYFGPGTRLTVL.

This chain connects TRBV19 to TRBJ2-7; 7 bases are shared with TRBD1. The CDR3 length is 16 residues. CDR1 and CDR2 (germline): LNHDA, SQIVND (reference sequence). V shed 5 bases, J shed 0 bases, and the junction held 10 bases outside the gene matches. The CDR3 coding sequence is TGTGCCAGTAGTCCGCACAGGGGTGGGGACTCCTACGAGCAGTACTTC. It yields the protein CASSPHRGGDSYEQYF.

V gene TRBV4-3 combines with J gene TRBJ2-4, with D perhaps matching TRBD1 (6 bases). This CDR3 region has 17 residues. Germline assignment: CDR1 LGHNA and CDR2 YSLEER. V was pared by 1 base and J by 0 bases, with 13 bases between. CDR3: CASSQVWTELAKNIQYF. CDR3 sequence (DNA): TGCGCCAGCAGCCAAGTCTGGACAGAGCTAGCCAAAAACATTCAGTACTTC.

V and J are TRBV4-1 and TRBJ2-7, with D perhaps matching TRBD1 or TRBD2 (5 bases each). The CDR3 runs 15 residues. Germline CDR1 MGHRA, CDR2 YSYEKL. V lost 0 bases and J 4 bases, leaving 13 bases between the germline ends. The CDR3 DNA is TGCGCCAGCAGCCAAGAAATGAGGGGTCCGTACGAGCAGTACTTC. Residues: CASSQEMRGPYEQYF.

V and J are TRBV7-2 and TRBJ2-7; D is unclear. V lost 1 base and J lost 5, with 9 bases in between. This CDR3 is 13 amino acids long. Germline V gene sequence: CDR1 SGHTA, CDR2 FQGNSA. The CDR3 region is CASSLVWRHEQYF. Written as DNA, the CDR3 is TGTGCCAGCAGCTTAGTGTGGCGCCACGAGCAGTACTTC.

The rearrangement links TRBV4-1 to TRBJ1-1, with unresolved D. V was shortened by 1 base and J by 4 bases, with 16 bases between the two germline ends. This CDR3 is 16 amino acids long. Germline V gene lookup returns CDR1 MGHRA and CDR2 YSYEKL. The CDR3 region has the DNA TGCGCCAGCAGCCAAGGGCCCCCTTTAGTGGCCACTGAAGCTTTCTTT. Translation: CASSQGPPLVATEAFF.

The chain employs TRBV5-1 and TRBJ2-3; unclear D gene. V was pared by 3 bases and J by 5 bases, with 10 bases between. The CDR3 loop spans 13 amino acids. Germline V gene sequence: CDR1 SGHRS, CDR2 YFSETQ. CDR3 loop: CASSSTYEDTQYF. The CDR3 region has the DNA TGCGCCAGCAGCTCGACGTACGAAGATACGCAGTATTTT. The whole variable domain, remainder taken from reference TRBV5-1 and TRBJ2-3, is KAGVTQTPRYLIKTRGQQVTLSCSPISGHRSVSWYQQTPGQGLQFLFEYFSETQRNKGNFPGRFSGRQFSNSRSEMNVSTLELGDSALYLCASSSTYEDTQYFGPGTRLTVL.

About this clone: The same CDR3 also results from other DNA sequences found in this sample. This chain uses TRBV9 with TRBJ2-1; the D gene is possibly TRBD2 (6 bases). CDR1 and CDR2 (germline): SGDLS, YYNGEE. The V gene lost 2 bases and the J gene lost 1 base, with 7 bases spanning the gap. The CDR3 covers 14 residues. The chain's CDR3 is CASSVGSSYNEQFF. CDR3 coding DNA: TGTGCCAGCAGCGTCGGGAGTTCCTACAATGAGCAGTTCTTC.

The V call is TRBV10-3, the J call TRBJ1-2; D gene uncertain. CDR3 length: 19 amino acids. The V and J ends lost 3 bases and 2 bases respectively, with 25 bases between them. The germline gives CDR1 ENHRY, CDR2 SYGVKD. The CDR3 region is CAISDHEVGRKAVNYGYTF. The CDR3 DNA reads TGTGCCATCAGTGACCACGAAGTTGGCAGGAAAGCCGTAAACTATGGCTACACCTTC.